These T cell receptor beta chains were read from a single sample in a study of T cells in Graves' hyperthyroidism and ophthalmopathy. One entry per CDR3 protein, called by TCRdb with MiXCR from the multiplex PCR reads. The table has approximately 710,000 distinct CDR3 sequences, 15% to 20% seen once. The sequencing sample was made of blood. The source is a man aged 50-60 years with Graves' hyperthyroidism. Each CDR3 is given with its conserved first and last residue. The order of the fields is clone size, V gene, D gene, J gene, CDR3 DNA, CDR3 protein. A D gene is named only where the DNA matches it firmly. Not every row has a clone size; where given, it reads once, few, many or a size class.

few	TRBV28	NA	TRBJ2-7	TGTGCCGTCGGCGGGGGCGGCTACGAGCAGTACTTC	CAVGGGGYEQYF
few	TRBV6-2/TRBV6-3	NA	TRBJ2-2	TGTGCCAGCAGTTACGTTCGGTCCGGGGAGCTGTTTTTT	CASSYVRSGELFF
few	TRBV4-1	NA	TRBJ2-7	TGCGCCAGCAGCCAAGCCTCGAGGGGCTACGAGCAGTACTTC	CASSQASRGYEQYF
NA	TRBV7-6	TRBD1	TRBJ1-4	TGTGCCAGCAGCTCCCGACAGGGAACTAATGAAAAACTGTTTTTT	CASSSRQGTNEKLFF
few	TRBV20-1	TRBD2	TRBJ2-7	TGCAGTGCAAAGAGAGGGACTAGTCCCTACGAGCAGTACTTC	CSAKRGTSPYEQYF
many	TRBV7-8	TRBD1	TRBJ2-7	TGTGCCAGCAGCACACGACTCCGACAGGGGGACTACGAGCAGTACTTC	CASSTRLRQGDYEQYF
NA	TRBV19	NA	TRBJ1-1	TGTGCCAGTAGTATTGGGATGATGAACACTGAAGCTTTCTTT	CASSIGMMNTEAFF
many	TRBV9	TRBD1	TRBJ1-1	TGTGCCAGCAGTTACGGACAGGGTAGCACTGAAGCTTTCTTT	CASSYGQGSTEAFF
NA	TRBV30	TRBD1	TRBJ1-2	TGTGCCTGGAGTGTACTAATCAGGACAGGGCCCCTCCGGGGCTACACCTTC	CAWSVLIRTGPLRGYTF
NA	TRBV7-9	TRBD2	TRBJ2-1	TGTGCCAGCATCCCCGGGACTAGCGGGGGGGAGGGAGAGCAGTTCTTC	CASIPGTSGGEGEQFF
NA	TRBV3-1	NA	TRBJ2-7	TGTGCCAGCAGCCAACAACACATTAGAGGCGAGCAGTACTTC	CASSQQHIRGEQYF
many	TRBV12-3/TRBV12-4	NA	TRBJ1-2	TGTGCCAGCAAGGAAAGTGGAGGCTACACCTTC	CASKESGGYTF
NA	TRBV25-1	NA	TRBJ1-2	TGTGCCAGCAGTGAACCCCAGGGAGGGACTAACTATGGCTACACCTTC	CASSEPQGGTNYGYTF
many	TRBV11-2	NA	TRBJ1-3	TGTGCCAGCAGCTTAACACAGGGTTTTAATCGCTCTAGTGGAAACACCATATATTTT	CASSLTQGFNRSSGNTIYF
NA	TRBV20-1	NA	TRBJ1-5	TGCAGTGCAAGACAGTTTAATAGCAATCAGCCCCAGCATTTT	CSARQFNSNQPQHF
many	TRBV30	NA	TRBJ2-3	TGTGCCTGGAGTGGCTCCACAGATACGCAGTATTTT	CAWSGSTDTQYF
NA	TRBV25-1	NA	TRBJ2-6	TGTGCCAGCAGTGAATGGGCAGTCGACTCTGGGGCCAACGTCCTGACTTTC	CASSEWAVDSGANVLTF
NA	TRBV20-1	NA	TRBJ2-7	TGCAGTGCTAGACCGCGGTCGCCCTACGAGCAGTACTTC	CSARPRSPYEQYF
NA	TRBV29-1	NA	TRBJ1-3	TGCAGCGCCCAGGGTTTTGGAAACACCATATATTTT	CSAQGFGNTIYF
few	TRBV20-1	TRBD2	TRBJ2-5	TGCAGTGCTAGTTCCCCGGGACTAGCGGCCCAAGAGACCCAGTACTTC	CSASSPGLAAQETQYF
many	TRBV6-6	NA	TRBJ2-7	TGTGCCAGCAGTTACGATGGGGACTCCTACGAGCAGTACTTC	CASSYDGDSYEQYF
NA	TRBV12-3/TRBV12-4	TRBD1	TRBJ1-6	TGTGCCAGCATCACGACAGGGGAACTCCACTTT	CASITTGELHF
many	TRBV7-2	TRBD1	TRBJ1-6	TGTGCCAGCAGCTTAAGGGGACAGGGGTCCTCACCCCTCCACTTT	CASSLRGQGSSPLHF
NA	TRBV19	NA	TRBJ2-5	TGTGCCAGTAGTATCGCGTGGACGGGCCAAGAGACCCAGTACTTC	CASSIAWTGQETQYF
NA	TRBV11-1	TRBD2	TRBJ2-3	TGTGCCAGCAGCTTAGGTGGGACTAGCATTGCAGATACGCAGTATTTT	CASSLGGTSIADTQYF
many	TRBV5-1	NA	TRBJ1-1	TGCGCCAGCAGAGATGGACAGCCCATGAACACTGAAGCTTTCTTT	CASRDGQPMNTEAFF
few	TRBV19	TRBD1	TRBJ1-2	TGTGCCAGTAGTACCCAGGGGGTCTATGGCTACACCTTC	CASSTQGVYGYTF
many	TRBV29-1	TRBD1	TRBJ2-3	TGCAGCGCAAGGGTGACAGGGTCCCGTTATTTGGGAGATACGCAGTATTTT	CSARVTGSRYLGDTQYF
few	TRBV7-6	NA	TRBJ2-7	TGTGCCAGCAGCCGCTTCATGGGGGAAGGGAACGAGCAGTACTTC	CASSRFMGEGNEQYF
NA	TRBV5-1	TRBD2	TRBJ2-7	TGCGCCAGCAGCACCGGGACTAGCGGGAGGGGCTACGAGCAGTACTTC	CASSTGTSGRGYEQYF
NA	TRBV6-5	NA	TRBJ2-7	TGTGCCAGCAGGCCTTGGGACTCCTACTACGAGCAGTACTTC	CASRPWDSYYEQYF
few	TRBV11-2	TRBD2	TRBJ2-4	TGTGCCAGCAGGAAGGGGACTAGCGGCACTCGGTACATTCAGTACTTC	CASRKGTSGTRYIQYF
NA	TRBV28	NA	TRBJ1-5	TGTGCCAGCTCCTTAATGATTCACGCCAATCAGCCCCAGCATTTT	CASSLMIHANQPQHF
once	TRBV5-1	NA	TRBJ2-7	TGCGCCAGCAGCTTGGGTGTTGAGATTGGCTACGAGCAGTACTTC	CASSLGVEIGYEQYF
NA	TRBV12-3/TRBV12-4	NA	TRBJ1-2	TGTGCCAGCAGTTTCTCGACAAGTAACTATGGCTACACCTTC	CASSFSTSNYGYTF
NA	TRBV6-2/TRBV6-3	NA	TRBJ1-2	TGTGCCAGCAGTTACTCGAGTAGGGGTGGCTACACCTTC	CASSYSSRGGYTF
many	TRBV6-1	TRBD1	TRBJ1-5	TGTGCCAGCAGTGCGGGGGGACAGGGGGTCTATCAGCCCCAGCATTTT	CASSAGGQGVYQPQHF
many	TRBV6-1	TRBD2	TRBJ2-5	TGTGCCACTTCGAGGGCGGGAGGGTTAAAAGAGACCCAGTACTTC	CATSRAGGLKETQYF
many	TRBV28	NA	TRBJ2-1	TGTGCCAGCAGCATACGGACAGTCTACAATGAGCAGTTCTTC	CASSIRTVYNEQFF